Below are 23 T cell receptor beta chains sequenced from a single sample in a study of OX40 agonist ivuxolimab in advanced cancers. Sequencing was performed with immunoSEQ multiplex PCR; in TCRdb, only in-frame clones are kept and a portion is missing. Among 52,000 or so clones listed, about four fifths were seen once. The specimen comprised CD4+ or CD8+ T cells sorted from blood, sampled in a trial of the OX40 agonist ivuxolimab. These TCRs come from an adult with an advanced solid tumor such as melanoma, head and neck, liver or kidney cancer.

The gene calls are TRBV6-9 and TRBJ2-7; unclear D gene. Looked up from germline, CDR1 is MNHGY and CDR2 is SVAAGI. This CDR3 spans 11 amino acids. Trimming stripped 6 bases from V and 5 bases from J, with 8 bases between. This CDR3 reads CASRGFHEQYF. CDR3 DNA sequence: TGTGCCAGCAGAGGGTTCCACGAGCAGTACTTC.

J is TRBJ2-3 and V is TRBV5-1, with TRBD1 identical over 12 bases. This CDR3 is 16 amino acids long. Germline CDR1 and CDR2: SGHRS and YFSETQ. The junction had 7 bases not matched to a gene; V was cut back by 3 bases and J by 5 bases. The CDR3 DNA is TGCGCCAGCAGCTCCGGTGGGACAGGGGGCTTAGATACGCAGTATTTT. Amino acid sequence: CASSSGGTGGLDTQYF.

This chain joins TRBV2 and TRBJ2-6, with D uncertain. Trimming removed 4 bases from V and 0 bases from J, with 7 bases in between. The CDR3 spans 15 residues. Germline V gives CDR1 SNHLY, CDR2 FYNNEI. CDR3 in DNA: TGTGCCAGCAGTGTCGGGCCCTCTGGGGCCAACGTCCTGACTTTC. Protein product: CASSVGPSGANVLTF.

This chain links TRBV13 with TRBJ2-2, with TRBD1 as a possible D gene (5 bases). Germline CDR1 is PRHDT and CDR2 is FYEKMQ (reference sequence). V lost 3 bases, J lost 3 bases, and 17 bases lay in between. The CDR3 is 17 residues long. This CDR3 is CASSLKVGVTDTGELFF. CDR3 coding DNA: TGTGCCAGCAGCTTGAAAGTAGGGGTCACTGACACCGGGGAGCTGTTTTTT.

This clone appeared a single time. J is TRBJ2-1 and V is TRBV27; 13 bases align to TRBD2. The CDR3 runs to 16 residues. V lost 4 bases and J lost 11; bases outside the gene matches: 11. Germline V gene sequence: CDR1 MNHEY, CDR2 SMNVEV (reference sequence). The CDR3 is CASSSLTGTSGTQQFF. Here the CDR3 DNA reads TGTGCCAGCAGTTCGCTAACCGGGACTAGCGGGACCCAGCAGTTCTTC.

This clone has a handful of counts. The rearrangement uses TRBV11-1 and TRBJ2-1; D is perhaps TRBD2 (6 bases). This CDR3 spans 14 amino acids. The germline V and J ends were trimmed by 1 base and 7 bases, with 11 bases remaining between them. The germline V gene encodes CDR1 SGHAT and CDR2 FQDESV (reference sequence). CDR3 region: CASSLGGRSNEQFF. CDR3 nucleotide sequence: TGTGCCAGCAGCTTAGGTGGGAGGTCTAATGAGCAGTTCTTC.

The chain has TRBV30 and TRBJ2-3; 9 bases agree with TRBD1. From germline, CDR1 is GTSNPN and CDR2 SVGIG (reference sequence). The J segment lost 3 bases and the V segment lost 3 bases, leaving 4 bases of the junction unmatched. This CDR3 contains 14 residues. The CDR3 protein is CAWRMDRGTDTQYF. As DNA, the CDR3 is TGTGCCTGGAGGATGGACAGGGGAACAGATACGCAGTATTTT.

This chain connects TRBV5-1 to TRBJ2-3; the match to TRBD2 covers 14 bases. This CDR3 contains 17 residues. Germline assignment: CDR1 SGHRS and CDR2 YFSETQ. V lost 3 bases to trimming and J lost 0 bases; unmatched junction nucleotides: 3. CDR3 protein: CASSSWTSGGSTDTQYF. In DNA form, the CDR3 reads TGCGCCAGCAGCTCCTGGACTAGCGGGGGGAGCACAGATACGCAGTATTTT.

The chain has TRBV21-1 and TRBJ2-5; the DNA was not used to check the table's D call, TRBD1. TRBV21-1 is a pseudogene segment. The CDR3 extends over 13 amino acids. The CDR3 DNA sequence: TGTGCCAGCAGCAACGCCTTCCAGGGTGAGCAGTACTTC. As protein: CASSNAFQGEQYF.

The V and J genes are TRBV7-2 and TRBJ2-3; D is undetermined. In germline, CDR1 is SGHTA, CDR2 FQGNSA. With 1 base removed from V and 2 bases from J, the gap between germline ends came to 7 bases. There are 14 residues in the CDR3. The chain's CDR3 is CASSLERTTDTQYF. The CDR3 coding sequence is TGTGCCAGCAGCTTAGAGCGAACCACAGATACGCAGTATTTT.

This clone occurred once. The rearrangement links TRBV7-3 to TRBJ2-3; D is perhaps TRBD2 (5 bases). Trimming took 1 base from V and 1 from J, leaving 21 bases between them. Germline CDR1 and CDR2: SGHTA and FQGTGA. This CDR3 spans 19 amino acids. The CDR3 region is CASSLKGSGSARGTDTQYF. CDR3 DNA: TGTGCCAGCAGCTTAAAAGGCAGTGGTAGCGCCCGTGGCACAGATACGCAGTATTTT.

The chain is built from TRBV18 and TRBJ2-7; 9 nucleotides align to TRBD1. Per the germline V gene, CDR1 is KGHSH and CDR2 is LQKENI. This CDR3 is 14 amino acids long. V shed 6 bases, J shed 2 bases, and the junction held 5 bases outside the gene matches. CDR3 nucleotide sequence: TGTGCCAGCTCCCAGAGGACAGGGGCCTACGAGCAGTACTTC. Its protein product is CASSQRTGAYEQYF.

This clone appeared once. The chain is built from TRBV11-3 and TRBJ2-7, with D unclear. V was shortened by 0 bases and J by 1 base, with 10 bases between the two germline ends. This CDR3 spans 15 amino acids. CDR1 and CDR2 from the germline V gene are SGHNT and YENEEA. The CDR3 DNA reads as TGTGCCAGCAGCTTAGATCCGGGTTTATCCTACGAGCAGTACTTC. Its translation is CASSLDPGLSYEQYF.

On this clone: Different DNA sequences within this sample yield the same CDR3. The CDR3 sequence is CASSPPPRASEQFF. The CDR3 DNA follows: TGTGCCAGCTCACCACCGCCCAGGGCCAGTGAGCAGTTCTTC. V and J are TRBV18 and TRBJ2-1, with D possibly TRBD1 on 5 matching bases. From germline, CDR1 is KGHSH and CDR2 LQKENI. This CDR3 region has 14 residues. V was cut by 0 bases and J by 9 bases, with 12 bases left in between.

The chain couples TRBV7-8 to TRBJ1-1, with no clear D. The CDR3 runs 14 residues. V gave up 2 bases and J gave up 1 base, with 8 bases separating them. Germline lookup yields CDR1 SGHVS and CDR2 FQNEAQ. The CDR3 sequence: CASSLMAANTEAFF. CDR3 bases: TGTGCCAGCAGCTTAATGGCAGCGAACACTGAAGCTTTCTTT. The full variable domain, its missing parts supplied by reference TRBV7-8 and TRBJ1-1, is GAGVSQSPRYKVAKRGQDVALRCDPISGHVSLFWYQQALGQGPEFLTYFQNEAQLDKSGLPSDRFFAERPEGSVSTLKIQRTQQEDSAVYLCASSLMAANTEAFFGQGTRLTVV.

The rearrangement uses TRBV11-3 and TRBJ1-1; 7 positions match TRBD1. From germline, CDR1 is SGHNT and CDR2 YENEEA. The CDR3 covers 13 residues. The ends lost 5 bases at V and 6 bases at J; junction bases unmatched: 6. In DNA form, the CDR3 reads TGTGCCAGCAGCCAGGGGGGACACCCTGAAGCTTTCTTT. Its translation is CASSQGGHPEAFF.

As DNA, the CDR3 is TGTGCCAGCAGTGTCAAAGTAAAGAACACTGAAGCTTTCTTT. It encodes CASSVKVKNTEAFF. The rearrangement joins TRBV6-6 to TRBJ1-1, with no clear D. V lost 5 bases and J lost 1, with 11 bases in between. The CDR3 is 14 residues long. Germline lookup yields CDR1 MNHNY and CDR2 SVGAGI (reference sequence).

The rearrangement links TRBV2 to TRBJ1-2, with a weak D call TRBD1 (5 bases). Germline lookup yields CDR1 SNHLY and CDR2 FYNNEI. This CDR3 comprises 14 residues. V gave up 7 bases and J gave up 5 bases, with 17 bases separating them. The CDR3 sequence: CASISGQASYGYTF. The DNA of the CDR3 is TGTGCCAGCATCTCCGGACAAGCCTCTTATGGCTACACCTTC.

The V call is TRBV10-3, the J call TRBJ2-7; 9 bases align to TRBD1. The CDR3 covers 11 residues. J lost 12 bases, V lost 2 bases, and 2 bases had no gene match. Germline CDR1 is ENHRY and CDR2 is SYGVKD. The DNA of the CDR3 is TGTGCCATCAGTGAGGGGACAGGGAGGTACTTC. Its translation: CAISEGTGRYF.

In this sample, this clone turned up once. The chain has TRBV28 and TRBJ1-3; 7 bases fit TRBD1. After removal of 7 bases from V and 4 bases from J, the junction contained 7 bases not matched to a gene. CDR1 and CDR2 (germline): MDHEN, SYDVKM. The CDR3 runs to 14 residues. The CDR3 DNA sequence: TGTGCCAGCATCGGGACAGTAGGGGGAAACACCATATATTTT. It is translated as CASIGTVGGNTIYF. The full variable domain, its missing parts supplied by reference TRBV28 and TRBJ1-3, is DVKVTQSSRYLVKRTGEKVFLECVQDMDHENMFWYRQDPGLGLRLIYFSYDVKMKEKGDIPEGYSVSREKKERFSLILESASTNQTSMYLCASIGTVGGNTIYFGEGSWLTVV.

This chain joins TRBV7-9 and TRBJ2-5, with 7 bases aligning to TRBD1. The J segment lost 3 bases and the V segment lost 5 bases, leaving 9 bases of the junction unmatched. CDR3 length: 15 amino acids. Germline assignment: CDR1 SEHNR and CDR2 FQNEAQ (reference sequence). CDR3 sequence: CASSRSLGQEETQYF. DNA for the CDR3: TGTGCCAGCAGCCGAAGCCTTGGACAGGAAGAGACCCAGTACTTC.

V usage is TRBV7-3 and J usage is TRBJ2-2; TRBD1 might be the D (6 bases). The CDR3 contains 15 residues. Germline V lookup: CDR1 SGHTA, CDR2 FQGTGA. The V and J ends lost 5 bases and 7 bases respectively, with 17 bases between them. The CDR3 DNA reads TGTGCCAGCAGCAAAAATCCAGGGGCTGGCGGGGAGCTGTTTTTT. Its translation is CASSKNPGAGGELFF. The variable domain in full, completed from reference TRBV7-3 and TRBJ2-2, reads GAGVSQTPSNKVTEKGKYVELRCDPISGHTALYWYRQSLGQGPEFLIYFQGTGAADDSGLPNDRFFAVRPEGSVSTLKIQRTERGDSAVYLCASSKNPGAGGELFFGEGSRLTVL.

This chain joins TRBV10-1 and TRBJ2-3; TRBD1 might be the D (5 bases). The germline V gene has CDR1 WNHNN and CDR2 SYGVQD (reference sequence). The CDR3 sequence is 14 residues long. The V end lost 3 bases, the J end lost 4 bases, and 11 bases lay between the germline ends. The CDR3 DNA reads TGCGCCAGCAGTGACAGCACCAGGGCAGATACGCAGTATTTT. It encodes CASSDSTRADTQYF.